This TCR beta chain was observed in a study of T cells in Graves' hyperthyroidism and ophthalmopathy. Patients were excluded for uncontrolled infection, other autoimmune disease, pregnancy or lactation. Diagnostic assessment was based on clinical symptoms, serum thyroxine and TRAb, thyroid ultrasound and orbital computed tomography. The source material, RNA transcripts, was used to amplify TCR beta CDR3 regions. An initial round of RT-PCR targeting the TCR CDR3 relied on the HTBI primer set. Each CDR3 protein is one row after TCRdb ran MiXCR on the multiplex PCR reads. The table has a few hundred thousand distinct CDR3 sequences, about a fifth seen once; the top ten hold less than 30%. This clonotype was recorded at least ten times. The V gene's germline CDR1 is MNHEY and CDR2 SVGAGI. The V and J ends lost 2 bases and 2 bases respectively, with 12 bases between them. The CDR3 spans 15 residues.

What was sequenced was blood. V and J are TRBV6-5 and TRBJ1-2; tentative D call: TRBD1 (5 bases). The origin of this receptor is a man aged 18 to 30 with Graves' hyperthyroidism. This CDR3 reads CASSYMGGLNYGYTF. Here the CDR3 DNA reads TGTGCCAGCAGTTACATGGGGGGATTAAACTATGGCTACACCTTC.